The sequence of this T cell receptor (beta chain) was determined in a study of CD8 T cells in ankylosing spondylitis. This clonotype showed up just a few times. Its antigen is unidentified. Findings and limits, study-wide: Disease-linked clones bore a CD8+ phenotype, appearing relatively rarely in peripheral blood. Reactive arthritis synovial fluid and blood were previously reported to contain some motif variants. Significantly higher representation of disease-linked clones was reported for matched ankylosing spondylitis synovial fluid.

Germline V gene sequence: CDR1 DFQATT, CDR2 SNEGSKA (reference sequence). The CDR3 runs to 18 residues. J was trimmed by 3 bases and V by 2 bases; bases with no gene match: 7. Researchers built TCR beta libraries using quantitative 5'-RACE with molecular barcodes. TCRdb re-called the 5' RACE reads with MiXCR, one entry per CDR3 protein. In the table there are around 330,000 distinct CDR3 sequences, 11% of which are singletons. V and J are TRBV20-1 and TRBJ2-2, with 15 bases that match TRBD2. This clonotype originated in a female donor with ankylosing spondylitis or in good health (not recorded which). What was sequenced was blood, either unsorted or a sorted T cell fraction (not recorded which). DNA of the CDR3: TGCAGTGCTAGATCTAGGACTAGCGGGAGGGCCGACACCGGGGAGCTGTTTTTT. Protein sequence: CSARSRTSGRADTGELFF.